This T cell receptor beta chain came from a study of T cells after yellow fever vaccination. Across the whole study: Fractions of low cell number were prepared using SMART-Seq v4 Ultra Low Input. Study findings and constraints: Only a small proportion of the clonotypes turned up in both the CD4 and the CD8 compartments, likely arising from convergent recombination. Contamination of FACS-sorted repertoires by abundant clonotypes from the bulk population could occur. Detected again after the booster were most primary-vaccination clones, at almost 97% CD4 and about 90% CD8.

The table lists this clonotype with a few counts. Its specificity is not known. CDR1 is WNHNN, CDR2 SYGVQD, per germline (reference sequence). The CDR3 consists of 16 residues. The V end lost 0 bases, the J end lost 7 bases, and 16 bases lay between the germline ends. A single record per CDR3 protein comes from TCRdb applying MiXCR to the 5' RACE reads. The sample holds about 220,000 distinct CDR3 sequences, less than 7.5% seen once. This chain links TRBV10-1 with TRBJ2-1; D possibly matches TRBD1 or TRBD2 (7 bases each). The sequence was collected from a man younger than 40 who received the YFV17D yellow fever vaccine. The source material was CD4+ T cells sorted from PBMCs, sampled on the day of the yellow fever booster vaccination. The CDR3 here is CASSESVSGGENEQFF. CDR3 nucleotide sequence: TGCGCCAGCAGTGAGTCGGTCTCAGGGGGGGAAAATGAGCAGTTCTTC.